This T cell receptor (beta chain) appears in the sequencing data of a study of response to subunit inactivated influenza vaccine. Findings and limits, study-wide: It was suggested by the authors that few new T cells are recruited by each seasonal influenza vaccination.

As regards this clonotype: Its antigen is not known.

In TCRdb, the RT-PCR reads were re-called with MiXCR into one record per CDR3 protein. The repertoire includes about 780,000 distinct CDR3 sequences, around a sixth of them detected once, and approximately 10% sits in the top ten. The material sequenced was PBMCs from blood, taken around 5 days after vaccination. This TCR was recovered from a man aged 50 to 60 who received an inactivated influenza vaccine.

CDR3 loop: CASSYRRSNGELFF. The CDR3 DNA sequence: TGTGCCAGCAGCTACCGACGGTCAAACGGGGAGCTGTTTTTT. The J gene is TRBJ2-2, the V gene TRBV5-8; no clear D. The CDR3 has 14 amino acids. V was shortened by 3 bases and J by 7 bases, with 13 bases between the two germline ends. Germline V lookup: CDR1 SGHTS, CDR2 YDEGEE. Full variable domain (missing parts from reference TRBV5-8 and TRBJ2-2): EAGVTQSPTHLIKTRGQQATLRCSPISGHTSVYWYQQALGLGLQFLLWYDEGEERNRGNFPPRFSGRQFPNYSSELNVNALELEDSALYLCASSYRRSNGELFFGEGSRLTVL.